This TCR beta chain stems from a study of blood T cells in healthy people across ages. General study results and limits: Leaving the PBMCs unsorted stopped any conclusive comparison of naive versus antigen-experienced cells.

The authors ran a second PCR of 7 to 11 cycles using a sample-barcoded 5' primer and a J-beta primer mix. TCRdb re-derived calls from the 5' RACE reads in MiXCR, one entry per CDR3 protein. The sample includes about 1.1 million distinct CDR3 sequences, under 40% of them seen just once. Comments on this clonotype: Its antigen is currently unknown.

Germline V lookup: CDR1 KGHDR, CDR2 SFDVKD. V trimming: 0 bases; J trimming: 2 bases; junction bases outside the gene matches: 3. The CDR3 consists of 17 residues. The receptor comes from a man younger than 35 in good health. This chain links TRBV24-1 with TRBJ2-2, with TRBD1 identical over 9 bases. The sample was blood. The CDR3 DNA reads as TGTGCCACCAGTGATTTGCCGGGACAGGGTAACACCGGGGAGCTGTTTTTT. Amino acids: CATSDLPGQGNTGELFF.